Listed below are T cell receptor beta chains from one sample, sequenced in a study of CDR3 diversity in severe acne. TCRdb independently ran MiXCR on the PCR reads; one entry per CDR3 protein. The data hold approximately 77,000 distinct CDR3 sequences, with around 54% observed a single time. The sample was blood. The origin of the receptors is a male donor with severe acne vulgaris. CDR3s leave out the opening cysteine and the closing phenylalanine or tryptophan. For some rows the clone size is stated as once, few or many, or as a class when expanded; others skip it.

J,V,size,CDR3
TRBJ2-3,TRBV24-1,many,ATSGWDSQMGQY
TRBJ1-1,TRBV5-6,few,ASSTTGNTEAF
TRBJ2-3,TRBV25-1,-,ASSEIGGLSTDTQY
TRBJ1-6,TRBV10-3,-,AIRISDILGTPLH
TRBJ2-7,TRBV2,-,ASTLRGPDGYEQY
TRBJ2-3,TRBV20-1,-,SASTEGDFRTDTQY
TRBJ2-1,TRBV20-1,-,SARWGAYNEQF
TRBJ2-7,TRBV6-2/TRBV6-3,many,ASSRTVYEQY
TRBJ2-4,TRBV20-1,many,SARPSLNIQY
TRBJ2-5,TRBV19,many,ASSMGRGDFPETQY
TRBJ1-2,TRBV2,many,ANYGYT
TRBJ2-7,TRBV20-1,many,SARAGLVGEQY
TRBJ2-7,TRBV7-9,-,ASSPTAYEQY
TRBJ1-2,TRBV10-2,-,ASIPQGQGGYT
TRBJ1-1,TRBV20-1,once,SARDWYREATEAF
TRBJ2-4,TRBV29-1,-,SARTVLAKNIQY
TRBJ2-7,TRBV20-1,-,SARGQGPEQY
TRBJ2-2,TRBV5-1,-,ASRLEGLSSPLHFGNVNGELF
TRBJ2-7,TRBV7-6,few,ASSLGTGGSYEQY
TRBJ2-7,TRBV20-1,once,SAGDRGREQY
TRBJ2-5,TRBV24-1,few,ATSDLVDQETQY
TRBJ1-6,TRBV10-1,few,ASSDTYNSPLH
TRBJ1-5,TRBV15,-,ATSRAGTYSNQPQH
TRBJ2-2,TRBV7-9,-,ASNQLAITGELF
TRBJ1-1,TRBV15,-,ATSSFQGAEAF
TRBJ2-5,TRBV20-1,many,SAKEGRAGGTQY